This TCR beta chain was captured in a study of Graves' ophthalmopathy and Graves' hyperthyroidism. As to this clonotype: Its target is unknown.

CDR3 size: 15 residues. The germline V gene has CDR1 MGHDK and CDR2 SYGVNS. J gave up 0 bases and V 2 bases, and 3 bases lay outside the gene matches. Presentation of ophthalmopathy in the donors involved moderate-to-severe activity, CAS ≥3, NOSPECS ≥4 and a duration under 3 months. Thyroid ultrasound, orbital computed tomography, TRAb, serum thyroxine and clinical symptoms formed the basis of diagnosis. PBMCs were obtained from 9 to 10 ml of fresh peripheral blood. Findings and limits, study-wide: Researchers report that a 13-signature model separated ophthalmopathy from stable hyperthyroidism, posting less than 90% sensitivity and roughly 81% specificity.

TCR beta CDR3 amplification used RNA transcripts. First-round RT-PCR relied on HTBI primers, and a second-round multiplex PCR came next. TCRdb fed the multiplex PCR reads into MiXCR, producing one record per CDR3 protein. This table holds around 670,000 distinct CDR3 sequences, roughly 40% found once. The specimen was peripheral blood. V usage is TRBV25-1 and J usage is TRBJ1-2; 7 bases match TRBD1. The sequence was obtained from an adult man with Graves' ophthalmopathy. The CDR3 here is CASSERDSPNYGYTF. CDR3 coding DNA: TGTGCCAGCAGTGAACGGGACAGCCCTAACTATGGCTACACCTTC.